This TCR beta chain is from a study of spatial heterogeneity in lung cancer. The study, taken as a whole, reports: Coverage was estimated at roughly 7% of tumor T cells for alpha chains and 13% for beta chains. Higher tumor mutation counts went along with higher counts of expanded intratumoral alpha and beta TCRs.

This clonotype is medium-sized (0.01 to 0.1%) in the sample. Its target is unknown. MiXCR was run by TCRdb on the 5' RACE reads, yielding one entry per CDR3 protein. The profile covers fewer than 5,500 distinct CDR3 sequences, with 3.9% appearing a single time and 20% to 30% taken by the ten largest. The CDR3 is 12 amino acids. Per germline, CDR1 MDHEN and CDR2 SYDVKM. V lost 3 bases, J lost 7 bases, and 7 bases lay in between. The time point: sample taken at primary tumor resection. There were 65 or so donors, all of them untreated patients with early-stage non-small cell lung cancer. The genes are TRBV28 and TRBJ1-5; D unclear. The origin of this receptor is a female donor with early-stage non-small cell lung cancer. The specimen was lung tumor tissue, collected at surgery. CDR3 sequence (DNA): TGTGCCAGCAGTTTTGTTCGCCAGCCCCAGCATTTT. Its protein product is CASSFVRQPQHF.